This T cell receptor (beta chain) was identified during a study of CD8 T cells in Susac syndrome. General observations from the study: The study conceded that relatively few individuals underwent its TCR sequencing and HLA analysis.

When the RNA was reverse transcribed, random hexamers were used with an input of about 0.5 to 1 ug. TCR beta CDR3 was amplified by immunoSEQ covering 54 Vbeta and 13 Jbeta. TCRdb processed the immunoSEQ multiplex PCR reads anew with MiXCR; each CDR3 protein has one entry. The data hold about 200,000 distinct CDR3 sequences, with around 95% observed a single time. V was shortened by 0 bases and J by 1 base, with 13 bases between the two germline ends. The CDR3 is 17 amino acids. CDR1 and CDR2 (germline): MGHRA, YSYEKL. Peripheral blood CD8+ and CD4+ T cells were profiled by TCR beta sequencing. The control participants were healthy donors, and these controls were matched with respect to both age and sex. Comment on this clonotype: Its specificity is unknown.

The genes are TRBV4-1 and TRBJ2-1; D gene unclear. The sample consisted of CD4+ T cells from PBMCs. The receptor was derived from a human donor in good health. The CDR3 DNA reads as TGCGCCAGCAGCCAAGATCAACAAGGTACTTCCTACAATGAGCAGTTCTTC. Its translation: CASSQDQQGTSYNEQFF.